These 27 T cell receptor beta chains were sequenced from one sample in a study of OX40 agonist ivuxolimab in advanced cancers. The table came from immunoSEQ multiplex PCR; TCRdb's copy has only in-frame clones and leaves some out. The repertoire includes approximately 80,000 clones, 85% to 90% of them detected once, and 0.19% sits in the top ten. Here the sequenced sample was CD4+ or CD8+ T cells sorted from blood, taken in a trial of the OX40 agonist ivuxolimab. The source of these receptors is an adult with an advanced solid tumor such as melanoma, head and neck, liver or kidney cancer.

This sequence joins TRBV5-1 and TRBJ2-7, with TRBD1 matching 9 bases. J gave up 5 bases and V 4 bases, and 4 bases lay outside the gene matches. This CDR3 contains 13 residues. Germline V gene lookup returns CDR1 SGHRS and CDR2 YFSETQ. Here the CDR3 DNA reads TGCGCCAGCAGCGTAACAGGGGGCAACGAGCAGTACGTC. Translating gives CASSVTGGNEQYV.

The chain has TRBV27 and TRBJ1-1, with D maybe TRBD1 (6 bases). The CDR3 has 15 amino acids. The germline V gene has CDR1 MNHEY and CDR2 SMNVEV (reference sequence). V was pared by 3 bases and J by 7 bases, with 18 bases between. CDR3 in amino acids: CASSFSSRGVFEAFF. As DNA, the CDR3 is TGTGCCAGCAGTTTCTCGTCAAGGGGGGTTTTTGAAGCTTTCTTT.

J is TRBJ1-4 and V is TRBV7-8; TRBD1 might be the D (6 bases). The CDR3 contains 15 residues. Germline-derived CDR1 and CDR2 are SGHVS and FQNEAQ. The V end lost 6 bases, the J end lost 7 bases, and 18 bases lay between the germline ends. CDR3 nucleotide sequence: TGTGCCAGCAGGGATGTGGGGGGGCCGGGTGAAAAACTGTTTTTT. Encoded protein: CASRDVGGPGEKLFF.

The chain's CDR3 is CASTPNGKDEKLFF. CDR3 in DNA: TGTGCCAGCACCCCCAACGGGAAGGATGAAAAACTGTTTTTT. The chain joins TRBV6-4 to TRBJ1-4; D not certain. The V and J ends lost 7 bases and 6 bases respectively, with 15 bases between them. This CDR3 is built from 14 residues. Germline CDR1 MRHNA, CDR2 SNTAGT.

This chain joins TRBV6-1 and TRBJ2-2; TRBD2 matches at 9 bases. Germline CDR1 reads MNHNS; CDR2 reads SASEGT. The CDR3 runs to 14 residues. J lost 6 bases, V lost 6 bases, and 5 bases had no gene match. CDR3 nucleotide sequence: TGTGCCAGCAGCGCCGTAGCGGGGGCCGGGGAGCTGTTTTTT. It is translated as CASSAVAGAGELFF.

The V and J genes are TRBV7-3 and TRBJ2-7, with 8 bases that match TRBD1. Trimming took 8 bases from V and 2 from J; bases not matched to a gene: 11. Germline CDR1 SGHTA, CDR2 FQGTGA. The CDR3 covers 15 residues. CDR3 region: CASAPGRGLPYEQYF. CDR3 sequence (DNA): TGTGCCAGCGCTCCCGGCAGGGGGCTTCCCTACGAGCAGTACTTC.

The chain recombines TRBV2 with TRBJ1-2; 8 bases map to TRBD1. The CDR3 sequence is 14 residues long. Trimming at V came to 3 bases and at J to 7 bases, leaving 7 bases not matched to a gene. CDR1 SNHLY and CDR2 FYNNEI come from the germline V gene. CDR3 protein: CASSDLGQGLGYTF. The CDR3 DNA is TGTGCCAGCAGTGACCTCGGACAGGGACTTGGCTACACCTTC.

The chain couples TRBV6-6 to TRBJ2-3; D is ambiguous. Trimming stripped 0 bases from V and 5 bases from J, with 6 bases between. This CDR3 comprises 13 residues. CDR1 MNHNY and CDR2 SVGAGI come from the germline V gene (reference sequence). The CDR3, as DNA: TGTGCCAGCAGTTACTCGCCCCTAGATACGCAGTATTTT. Protein: CASSYSPLDTQYF.

In its sample, this clone was seen once. The chain uses TRBV9 and TRBJ1-6; D is possibly TRBD1 (6 bases). This CDR3 contains 16 residues. Germline lookup yields CDR1 SGDLS and CDR2 YYNGEE. The V end was cut by 0 bases, the J end by 4 bases, with 11 bases between. The CDR3 region is CASSVGEGEYNSPLHF. The CDR3 nucleotides are TGTGCCAGCAGCGTAGGGGAGGGGGAATATAATTCACCCCTCCACTTT.

The rearrangement links TRBV7-3 to TRBJ1-2; D ambiguous. CDR3 length: 15 residues. Per germline, CDR1 SGHTA and CDR2 FQGTGA. Between the trimmed V and J ends, which lost 2 bases and 1 base, there was a span of 11 bases. The CDR3 here is CASSLRPGSNYGYTF. For the CDR3, the DNA is TGTGCCAGCAGCTTACGCCCAGGCAGTAACTATGGCTACACCTTC.

V gene TRBV5-1 combines with J gene TRBJ2-3; the D is unclear. Germline loops: CDR1 SGHRS, CDR2 YFSETQ. There are 15 residues in the CDR3. Trimming left V 0 bases short and J 7 bases short, with 15 bases between. Here the CDR3 reads CASSLGIGPSNTQYF. CDR3 nucleotide sequence: TGCGCCAGCAGCTTGGGTATAGGGCCCTCTAATACGCAGTATTTT.

The chain combines TRBV30 with TRBJ2-3; D possibly uses TRBD1 or TRBD2 (5 bases each). CDR1 and CDR2 from the germline V gene are GTSNPN and SVGIG (reference sequence). Trimming stripped 2 bases from V and 5 bases from J, with 20 bases between. This CDR3 has 16 residues. CDR3 loop: CAWSLPPGPPGDTQYF. The CDR3, as DNA: TGTGCCTGGAGTCTTCCCCCGGGACCCCCGGGAGATACGCAGTATTTT.

V and J are TRBV13 and TRBJ1-6, with 8 nucleotides matching TRBD1. CDR3 size: 17 residues. The trim removed 2 bases at V and 0 bases at J, leaving 3 bases unmatched. Germline V lookup: CDR1 PRHDT, CDR2 FYEKMQ (reference sequence). The CDR3 loop is CASSLRTGSSYNSPLHF. The CDR3, as DNA: TGTGCCAGCAGCTTACGGACAGGGAGCTCCTATAATTCACCCCTCCACTTT.

This chain joins TRBV11-3 and TRBJ2-3; TRBD2 matches at 12 bases. The length of the CDR3 is 19 residues. CDR1 and CDR2 from the germline V gene are SGHNT and YENEEA. Trimming at V came to 5 bases and at J to 1 base, leaving 13 bases not matched to a gene. The CDR3 DNA reads TGTGCCAGCAGCCCCCACGTCGCTAGCGGGAGGGCCGGCACAGATACGCAGTATTTT. Protein product: CASSPHVASGRAGTDTQYF.

The rearrangement links TRBV19 to TRBJ2-3, with D possibly being TRBD1 (5 bases). Germline CDR1 LNHDA, CDR2 SQIVND (reference sequence). Trimming cost V 2 bases and J 4 bases, with 10 bases left between them. CDR3 size: 14 residues. The CDR3: CASSIHRTADTQYF. CDR3 DNA sequence: TGTGCCAGTAGTATACACAGGACGGCAGATACGCAGTATTTT.

The chain carries TRBV6-5 and TRBJ1-1, with D unresolved. This CDR3 comprises 15 residues. CDR1 and CDR2 (germline): MNHEY, SVGAGI. Trimming stripped 0 bases from V and 3 bases from J, with 11 bases between. Here the CDR3 reads CASSYSMRVDTEAFF. The CDR3 DNA follows: TGTGCCAGCAGTTACTCGATGCGGGTTGACACTGAAGCTTTCTTT.

The chain is built from TRBV10-1 and TRBJ1-4; 9 bases are a match to TRBD1. In germline, CDR1 is WNHNN, CDR2 SYGVQD (reference sequence). The CDR3 has 15 amino acids. The ends lost 5 bases at V and 7 bases at J; junction bases unmatched: 8. CDR3 sequence (DNA): TGCGCCAGCAGTTTAGGGGGACAGGGAGGTGAAAAACTGTTTTTT. Translation gives CASSLGGQGGEKLFF.

This chain joins TRBV19 and TRBJ1-3; unclear D gene. The CDR3 loop spans 12 amino acids. The V gene's germline CDR1 is LNHDA and CDR2 SQIVND (reference sequence). V lost 4 bases to trimming and J lost 3 bases, with 4 bases between them. CDR3 in amino acids: CASSRLGNTIYF. CDR3 DNA sequence: TGTGCCAGTAGTAGGCTTGGAAACACCATATATTTT. Full variable domain (outside the CDR3, taken from reference TRBV19 and TRBJ1-3): DGGITQSPKYLFRKEGQNVTLSCEQNLNHDAMYWYRQDPGQGLRLIYYSQIVNDFQKGDIAEGYSVSREKKESFPLTVTSAQKNPTAFYLCASSRLGNTIYFGEGSWLTVV.

This sequence joins TRBV5-1 and TRBJ2-3; TRBD1 or TRBD2 may be the D gene (5 bases each). Germline lookup yields CDR1 SGHRS and CDR2 YFSETQ. This CDR3 spans 16 amino acids. V was pared by 2 bases and J by 0 bases, with 13 bases between. CDR3: CASSLGARGSTDTQYF. The DNA for the CDR3 is TGCGCCAGCAGCTTAGGGGCGAGGGGTAGCACAGATACGCAGTATTTT.

The chain recombines TRBV4-3 with TRBJ1-2; 8 nucleotides align to TRBD1. The germline gives CDR1 LGHNA, CDR2 YSLEER. Germline trimming cut 8 bases from V and 6 bases from J; bases unmatched to any gene: 14. The CDR3 is made up of 15 amino acids. CDR3 loop: CASSERQGSIDGYTF. The CDR3 DNA follows: TGCGCCAGCTCCGAACGACAGGGGAGCATAGATGGCTACACCTTC.

This rearrangement joins TRBV30 to TRBJ1-1; D gene ambiguous. CDR1 GTSNPN and CDR2 SVGIG come from the germline V gene (reference sequence). Trimming pared 3 bases from V and 4 bases from J, leaving 15 bases between. This CDR3 is built from 14 residues. The CDR3 sequence: CAWRGSPVGTEAFF. For the CDR3, the DNA is TGTGCCTGGAGAGGGTCCCCAGTGGGCACTGAAGCTTTCTTT.

The rearrangement joins TRBV11-2 to TRBJ2-3, with no clear D. Germline assignment: CDR1 SGHAT and CDR2 FQNNGV. The V end lost 5 bases, the J end lost 3 bases, and 9 bases lay between the germline ends. The length of the CDR3 is 13 residues. The chain's CDR3 is CASSPPGTDTQYF. CDR3 DNA sequence: TGTGCCAGCAGCCCCCCCGGGACAGATACGCAGTATTTT. The whole variable domain, filled in from reference TRBV11-2 and TRBJ2-3, reads EAGVAQSPRYKIIEKRQSVAFWCNPISGHATLYWYQQILGQGPKLLIQFQNNGVVDDSQLPKDRFSAERLKGVDSTLKIQPAKLEDSAVYLCASSPPGTDTQYFGPGTRLTVL.

V is TRBV27 and J is TRBJ1-2, with TRBD1 matching 7 bases. The CDR3 runs to 18 residues. The V gene end was trimmed by 0 bases and the J gene end by 3 bases; junction bases not matched to a gene: 13. Germline V gene sequence: CDR1 MNHEY, CDR2 SMNVEV (reference sequence). The CDR3 is CASSLSWGGITGDYGYTF. In DNA form, the CDR3 reads TGTGCCAGCAGTTTATCGTGGGGGGGAATTACAGGGGACTATGGCTACACCTTC.

The chain couples TRBV5-6 to TRBJ2-5; the match to TRBD2 covers 8 bases. The junction had 12 bases not matched to a gene; V was cut back by 4 bases and J by 7 bases. In germline, CDR1 is SGHDT, CDR2 YYEEEE. The CDR3 length is 15 residues. CDR3 amino acids: CASSPPAGAPGTQYF. CDR3 coding DNA: TGTGCCAGCAGCCCGCCAGCGGGGGCCCCGGGGACCCAGTACTTC.

The rearrangement links TRBV10-3 to TRBJ1-1; 9 positions match TRBD1. The V gene's germline CDR1 is ENHRY and CDR2 SYGVKD. Unmatched junction bases numbered 6, after V lost 10 bases and J lost 0 bases. This CDR3 region has 14 residues. Here the CDR3 reads CATWTGALNTEAFF. As DNA, the CDR3 is TGTGCCACCTGGACAGGGGCGTTGAACACTGAAGCTTTCTTT.

The chain has TRBV4-3 and TRBJ2-1; 9 bases line up with TRBD2. CDR1 is LGHNA and CDR2 is YSLEER in the germline V gene. The CDR3 sequence is 17 residues long. V gave up 0 bases and J gave up 6 bases; unmatched junction bases: 9. The CDR3 sequence: CASSQDPISGGLNEQFF. In nucleotides, the CDR3 is TGCGCCAGCAGCCAAGATCCGATTAGCGGGGGACTCAATGAGCAGTTCTTC.

The gene calls are TRBV2 and TRBJ1-1, with D possibly TRBD1 on 5 matching bases. Germline assignment: CDR1 SNHLY and CDR2 FYNNEI. This CDR3 has 11 residues. V dropped 5 bases and J dropped 6 bases, with 7 bases sitting between them. The CDR3 sequence: CASSWGSEAFF. CDR3 DNA sequence: TGTGCCAGCAGTTGGGGGTCTGAAGCTTTCTTT.